The clone carrying this T cell receptor beta chain was picked up many times. The antigen is not known. This entry comes from a study of breast tumors, draining lymph nodes, adjacent tissues. Each CDR3 protein gets one entry after TCRdb re-called the multiplex PCR reads with MiXCR. The top ten hold roughly 2% of the sample, which has under 150,000 distinct CDR3 sequences, 21% seen once. The lymph nodes were axillary draining lymph nodes from breast cancer patients. Looked up from germline, CDR1 is SGHAT and CDR2 is FQNNGV. The CDR3 length is 15 residues. The V gene end was trimmed by 1 base and the J gene end by 4 bases; junction bases not matched to a gene: 5. Study outcomes and limitations: Tumor TCR diversity was below lymph nodes but above nontumor tissue. Luminal-like breast cancer showed significantly higher tumor–nontumor repertoire similarity than basal-like. Findings are consistent with lymph node origin and intratumoral expansion of most tumor T cells.

The rearrangement joins TRBV11-2 to TRBJ1-2, with 8 positions matching TRBD1. The source material was axillary lymph node tissue. This sequence was found in a female donor with breast cancer. Some clones in this sample may be carry-over from other donors' samples. CDR3 nucleotides: TGTGCCAGCAGCTTAGGACAGGGGCGGTTCTATGGCTACACCTTC. It specifies CASSLGQGRFYGYTF.